The present TCR beta chain was sequenced within a study of blood T cell repertoires in COVID-19. About the research overall: There were acute and convalescent COVID-19 samples, and they came from the United States, Italy and Spain. T cells, B-cell-depleted T cells, or PBMCs provided the cDNA or gDNA that served as material.

Patients in Seattle were enrolled during active infection, then followed longitudinally. Germline-derived CDR1 and CDR2 are LGHNA and YNFKEQ. CDR3 length equals 15 residues. Trimming left V 0 bases short and J 2 bases short, with 10 bases between. Original handling: Amplified reference gene primers provided the basis for estimating nucleated cell counts. TCRdb's copy holds only in-frame clones and misses some; the assay was immunoSEQ multiplex PCR. V, J and clone size derive from that table, while D and trimming were established from the DNA sequence. Among about 240,000 clones listed, roughly 91% were seen once.

Sequenced: peripheral blood. The source of this sequence is a man aged 30-40 years with COVID-19, enrolled during active disease. The genes are TRBV4-2 and TRBJ1-2, with D tentatively TRBD1 (5 bases). CDR3 sequence: CASSQELGGNYGYTF. The CDR3 DNA follows: TGTGCCAGCAGCCAAGAGTTGGGGGGAAACTATGGCTACACCTTC.